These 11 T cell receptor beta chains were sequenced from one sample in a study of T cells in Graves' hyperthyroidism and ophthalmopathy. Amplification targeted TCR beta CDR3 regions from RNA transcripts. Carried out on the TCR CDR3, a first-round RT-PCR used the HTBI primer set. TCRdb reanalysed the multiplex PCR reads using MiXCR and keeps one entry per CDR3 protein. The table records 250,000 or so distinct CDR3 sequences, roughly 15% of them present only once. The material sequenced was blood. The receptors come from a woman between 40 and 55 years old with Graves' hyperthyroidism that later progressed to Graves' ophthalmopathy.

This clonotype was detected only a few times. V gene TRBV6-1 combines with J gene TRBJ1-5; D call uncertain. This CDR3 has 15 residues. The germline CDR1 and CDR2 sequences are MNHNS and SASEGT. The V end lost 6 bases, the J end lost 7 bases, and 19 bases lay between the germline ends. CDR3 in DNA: TGTGCCAGCAGAGGCCCGGCAACTCTTACCCAGCCCCAGCATTTT. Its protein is CASRGPATLTQPQHF.

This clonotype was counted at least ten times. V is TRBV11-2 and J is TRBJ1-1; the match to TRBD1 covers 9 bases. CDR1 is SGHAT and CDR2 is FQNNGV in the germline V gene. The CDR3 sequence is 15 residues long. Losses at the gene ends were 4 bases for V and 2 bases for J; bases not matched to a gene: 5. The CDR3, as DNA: TGTGCCAGCAGCTACAGGGGGCTGGGAAACACTGAAGCTTTCTTT. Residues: CASSYRGLGNTEAFF. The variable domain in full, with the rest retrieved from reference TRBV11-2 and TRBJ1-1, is EAGVAQSPRYKIIEKRQSVAFWCNPISGHATLYWYQQILGQGPKLLIQFQNNGVVDDSQLPKDRFSAERLKGVDSTLKIQPAKLEDSAVYLCASSYRGLGNTEAFFGQGTRLTVV.

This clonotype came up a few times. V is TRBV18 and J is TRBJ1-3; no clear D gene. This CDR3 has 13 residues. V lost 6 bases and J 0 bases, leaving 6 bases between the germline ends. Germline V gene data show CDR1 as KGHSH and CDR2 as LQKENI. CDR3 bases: TGTGCCAGCTCCTTGGACTCTGGAAACACCATATATTTT. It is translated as CASSLDSGNTIYF.

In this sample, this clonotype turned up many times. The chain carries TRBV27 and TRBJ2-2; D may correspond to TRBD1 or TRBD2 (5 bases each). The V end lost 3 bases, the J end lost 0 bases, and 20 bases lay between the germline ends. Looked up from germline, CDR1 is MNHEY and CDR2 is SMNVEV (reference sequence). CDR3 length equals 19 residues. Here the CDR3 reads CASSFRSTPGTANTGELFF. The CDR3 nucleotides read TGTGCCAGCAGTTTTCGATCCACCCCCGGGACGGCGAACACCGGGGAGCTGTTTTTT.

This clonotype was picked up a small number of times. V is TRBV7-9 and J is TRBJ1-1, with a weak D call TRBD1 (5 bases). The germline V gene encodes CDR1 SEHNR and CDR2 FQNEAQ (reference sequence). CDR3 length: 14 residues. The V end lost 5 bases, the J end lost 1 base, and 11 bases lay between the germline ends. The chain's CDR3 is CASSLRGSNTEAFF. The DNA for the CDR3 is TGTGCCAGCAGCCTCCGGGGCTCGAACACTGAAGCTTTCTTT.

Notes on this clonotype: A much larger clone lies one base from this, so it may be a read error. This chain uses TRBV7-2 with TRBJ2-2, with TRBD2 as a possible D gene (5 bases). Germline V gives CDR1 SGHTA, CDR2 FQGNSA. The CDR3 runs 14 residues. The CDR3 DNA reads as TGTGCCAGCAGCTTAGGTCCCGGGTTCGGGGAGCTGCTTTTT. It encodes CASSLGPGFGELLF.

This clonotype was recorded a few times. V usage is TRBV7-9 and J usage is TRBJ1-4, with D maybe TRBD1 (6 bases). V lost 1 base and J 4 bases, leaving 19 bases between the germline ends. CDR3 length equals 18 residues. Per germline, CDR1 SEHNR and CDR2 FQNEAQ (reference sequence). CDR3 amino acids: CASSLGWQGSLGNEKLFF. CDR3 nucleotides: TGTGCCAGCAGCTTAGGATGGCAGGGGAGCTTGGGTAATGAAAAACTGTTTTTT.

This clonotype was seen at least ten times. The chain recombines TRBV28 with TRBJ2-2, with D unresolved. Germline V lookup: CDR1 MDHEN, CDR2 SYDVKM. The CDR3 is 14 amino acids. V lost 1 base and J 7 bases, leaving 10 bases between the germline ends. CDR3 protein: CASSLSLGHGELFF. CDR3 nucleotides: TGTGCCAGCAGTTTATCTCTGGGTCACGGGGAGCTGTTTTTT.

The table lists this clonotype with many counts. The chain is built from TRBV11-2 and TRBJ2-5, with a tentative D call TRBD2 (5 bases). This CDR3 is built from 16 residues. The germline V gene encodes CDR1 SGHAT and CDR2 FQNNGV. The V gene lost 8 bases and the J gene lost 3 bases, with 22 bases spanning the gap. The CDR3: CASRSMERAVEETQYF. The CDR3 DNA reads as TGTGCCAGCCGGAGTATGGAGAGGGCCGTTGAAGAGACCCAGTACTTC.

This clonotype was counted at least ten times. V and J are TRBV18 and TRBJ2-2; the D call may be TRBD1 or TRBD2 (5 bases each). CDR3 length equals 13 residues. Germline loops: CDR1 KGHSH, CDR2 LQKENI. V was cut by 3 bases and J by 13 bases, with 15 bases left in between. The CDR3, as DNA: TGTGCCAGCTCACCTGGGACCGCGCGAGTGCTGTTTTTT. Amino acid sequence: CASSPGTARVLFF. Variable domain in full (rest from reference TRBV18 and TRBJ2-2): NAGVMQNPRHLVRRRGQEARLRCSPMKGHSHVYWYRQLPEEGLKFMVYLQKENIIDESGMPKERFSAEFPKEGPSILRIQQVVRGDSAAYFCASSPGTARVLFFGEGSRLTVL.

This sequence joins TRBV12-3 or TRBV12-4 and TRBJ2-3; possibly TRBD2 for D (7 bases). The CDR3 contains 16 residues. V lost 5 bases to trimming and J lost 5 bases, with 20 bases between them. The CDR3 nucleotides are TGTGCCAGCAGTCCAAAGGGGGGGGGGGCCGAAGATACGCAGTATTTT. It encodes CASSPKGGGAEDTQYF.